This T cell receptor beta chain emerged from a study of T-cell memory formation after mild COVID-19. Study overall: TCR clustering was largely donor specific. Overall study results and limits: Confirmation was lacking for SARS-CoV-2 specificity of second-wave clones that peaked on day 37.

In the case of this clonotype: Its antigen is still unknown.

TCRdb called the 5' RACE reads again in MiXCR, with one record for every CDR3 protein. The sample contains 400,000 to 500,000 distinct CDR3 sequences, 20% of which appear only once. The length of the CDR3 is 15 residues. Trimming removed 1 base from V and 1 base from J, with 7 bases in between. CDR1 LNHDA and CDR2 SQIVND come from the germline V gene (reference sequence). Sequenced material: PBMCs or a T cell subset sorted from them (not recorded which). This sequence joins TRBV19 and TRBJ2-2; D unclear. The origin of this receptor is an adult woman who had mild COVID-19 (a few samples of this study predate the infection). Cell type and time point are not known. This chain's CDR3 is CASSIVGQNTGELFF. The DNA for the CDR3 is TGTGCCAGTAGTATAGTCGGGCAGAACACCGGGGAGCTGTTTTTT.